Below, 22 T cell receptor beta chains from the same sample are listed, as sequenced in a study of T cell clusters in autoimmune cytopenias. Multiplex touch-down PCR amplified TRB using TRB-A and TRB-B pools in one tube. Using the multiplex PCR reads, TCRdb records one entry per CDR3 protein without DNA. The sample has 4,000 or so distinct CDR3 sequences. TRB amplification used 250 ng of peripheral blood genomic DNA. A further study also used this sample, focusing on T cell repertoires in aging, cancer and after chemotherapy.

Sequencing was carried out using peripheral blood. These receptors were taken from a human donor in good health.

Judged by frequency, this clonotype is medium-sized. The rearrangement links TRBV12-3 or TRBV12-4 to TRBJ1-6; the TCRdb D gene call, TRBD1, has no DNA to confirm it. The CDR3 contains 17 residues. The CDR3 is CASRTVRAGSYNSPLHF.

Judged by frequency, this clonotype is medium-sized. The V gene is TRBV19, the J gene TRBJ1-2; the D call of TRBD1 rests on TCRdb alone, since no DNA is present to check it. The CDR3 has 14 amino acids. From germline, CDR1 is LNHDA and CDR2 SQIVND (reference sequence). The CDR3 sequence: CASTSTGRDYGYTF.

The CDR3 protein is CASSLGTGIYTEAFF. The chain employs TRBV12-3 or TRBV12-4 and TRBJ1-1; TCRdb's assignment of TRBD1 cannot be checked, as there is no DNA. The CDR3 loop spans 15 amino acids.

The genes are TRBV5-4 and TRBJ2-1; TCRdb returns TRBD2, unconfirmable since there is no DNA. Germline CDR1 reads SGHNT; CDR2 reads YYREEE (reference sequence). The CDR3 sequence is 15 residues long. The CDR3 protein is CASSTGLAADNEQFF.

This chain connects TRBV6-5 to TRBJ1-3; TCRdb proposes TRBD1, but this gene call is untestable without DNA. CDR3 size: 15 residues. Germline V gives CDR1 MNHEY, CDR2 SVGAGI. The CDR3 reads CASSYKGVNGNTIYF.

The gene calls are TRBV9 and TRBJ2-2; there is no DNA to check the TCRdb D call of TRBD1. Germline V gene data show CDR1 as SGDLS and CDR2 as YYNGEE. The CDR3 runs to 16 residues. CDR3 sequence reads: CASSVGGPLNTGELFF.

Frequency places this clonotype as medium-sized. The gene calls are TRBV12-3 or TRBV12-4 and TRBJ2-1; the D call from TCRdb, TRBD2, cannot be confirmed without DNA. This CDR3 has 15 amino acids. The CDR3: CASSFRLDSYNEQFF.

This clonotype is classed as medium-sized by frequency. This sequence joins TRBV29-1 and TRBJ1-4. Per germline, CDR1 SQVTM and CDR2 ANQGSEA. This CDR3 has 15 amino acids. CDR3: CSVGKLGTAGEKLFF. The variable domain in full, with the rest retrieved from reference TRBV29-1 and TRBJ1-4, is SAVISQKPSRDICQRGTSLTIQCQVDSQVTMMFWYRQQPGQSLTLIATANQGSEATYESGFVIDKFPISRPNLTFSTLTVSNMSPEDSSIYLCSVGKLGTAGEKLFFGSGTQLSVL.

This clonotype is identified as medium-sized from frequency. V and J are TRBV7-9 and TRBJ2-7. CDR3 length equals 16 residues. Germline assignment: CDR1 SEHNR and CDR2 FQNEAQ (reference sequence). The CDR3 loop is CASSSTPDRGSYEQYF.

This clonotype shows up as medium-sized by frequency. The gene calls are TRBV6-1 and TRBJ1-5. The CDR3 consists of 14 residues. Germline assignment: CDR1 MNHNS and CDR2 SASEGT. CDR3 residues: CASSEHRLNQPQHF.

According to its frequency, this clonotype is medium-sized. V gene TRBV15 combines with J gene TRBJ2-1; as DNA is missing, the TRBD2 call by TCRdb cannot be tested. CDR1 and CDR2 from the germline V gene are LNHNV and YYDKDF (reference sequence). The CDR3 is 15 residues long. The CDR3 spells CATSRVRGKTNEQFF. The whole variable domain, remainder taken from reference TRBV15 and TRBJ2-1, is DAMVIQNPRYQVTQFGKPVTLSCSQTLNHNVMYWYQQKSSQAPKLLFHYYDKDFNNEADTPDNFQSRRPNTSFCFLDIRSPGLGDTAMYLCATSRVRGKTNEQFFGPGTRLTVL.

The chain has TRBV20-1 and TRBJ1-5; absent DNA, TCRdb's TRBD1 call cannot be checked. Germline V lookup: CDR1 DFQATT, CDR2 SNEGSKA (reference sequence). The CDR3 runs to 13 residues. The chain's CDR3 is CSARGDSNQPQHF.

This clonotype is medium-sized by frequency. The chain is built from TRBV10-3 and TRBJ2-3; TCRdb outputs TRBD1, but without DNA this stays unchecked. The CDR3 runs 15 residues. CDR1 is ENHRY and CDR2 is SYGVKD in the germline V gene. This chain's CDR3 is CAISEGDRGKDTQYF.

The gene calls are TRBV14 and TRBJ1-2; the TRBD1 assignment by TCRdb is unverifiable without DNA. There are 15 residues in the CDR3. Germline CDR1 reads SGHDN; CDR2 reads FVKESK. CDR3: CASSQGGQGLFGYTF.

This clonotype shows up as medium-sized by frequency. The chain couples TRBV5-4 to TRBJ1-4; TCRdb's D gene call, TRBD1, goes unchecked for lack of DNA. There are 13 residues in the CDR3. Looked up from germline, CDR1 is SGHNT and CDR2 is YYREEE (reference sequence). The CDR3 loop is CASSGGGVEKLFF.

This clonotype ranks as medium-sized in terms of frequency. The chain links TRBV27 to TRBJ2-2; the TCRdb D gene call, TRBD1, has no DNA to confirm it. Germline loops: CDR1 MNHEY, CDR2 SMNVEV (reference sequence). The CDR3 is 16 amino acids. This CDR3 reads CASSTNRALNTGELFF.

Judged by frequency, this clonotype is medium-sized (0.01 to 0.1%). The rearrangement uses TRBV19 and TRBJ2-7; the D call of TRBD1 rests on TCRdb alone, since no DNA is present to check it. This CDR3 is 13 amino acids long. Germline-derived CDR1 and CDR2 are LNHDA and SQIVND (reference sequence). The chain's CDR3 is CASSWTGEYEQYF.

This clonotype is identified as medium-sized from frequency. This chain links TRBV6-1 with TRBJ1-2. This CDR3 contains 12 residues. CDR1 and CDR2 (germline): MNHNS, SASEGT. CDR3 loop: CASSARSYGYTF.

The CDR3 protein is CASSRQGDGYTEAFF. The gene calls are TRBV27 and TRBJ1-1; TCRdb proposes TRBD1, but this gene call is untestable without DNA. Germline CDR1 and CDR2: MNHEY and SMNVEV (reference sequence). This CDR3 is built from 15 residues.

The rearrangement joins TRBV5-1 to TRBJ2-5; lacking DNA, the TRBD1 call made by TCRdb goes unchecked. The CDR3 covers 14 residues. In germline, CDR1 is SGHRS, CDR2 YFSETQ. CDR3: CASRHPTGLETQYF. Combining the CDR3 with reference TRBV5-1 and TRBJ2-5 gives the whole variable domain KAGVTQTPRYLIKTRGQQVTLSCSPISGHRSVSWYQQTPGQGLQFLFEYFSETQRNKGNFPGRFSGRQFSNSRSEMNVSTLELGDSALYLCASRHPTGLETQYFGPGTRLLVL.

The chain links TRBV2 to TRBJ2-1; the TCRdb call, TRBD2, lacks DNA for checking. This CDR3 comprises 18 residues. CDR1 SNHLY and CDR2 FYNNEI come from the germline V gene. The CDR3 protein is CASSEVSGGTSSYNEQFF.

J is TRBJ2-7 and V is TRBV11-2; there is no DNA to check the TCRdb D call of TRBD2. Germline loops: CDR1 SGHAT, CDR2 FQNNGV. The CDR3 spans 15 residues. CDR3 residues: CASSFGSDSTYEQYF. Variable domain in full (rest from reference TRBV11-2 and TRBJ2-7): EAGVAQSPRYKIIEKRQSVAFWCNPISGHATLYWYQQILGQGPKLLIQFQNNGVVDDSQLPKDRFSAERLKGVDSTLKIQPAKLEDSAVYLCASSFGSDSTYEQYFGPGTRLTVT.